What follows describes a single T cell receptor beta chain. The sample belongs to a study of blood T cell repertoires in COVID-19. About the research overall: Nucleic acid was either cDNA or gDNA, and it came from T cells, B-cell-depleted T cells, or PBMCs.

Individuals in the exposed group had encountered a COVID-19 case within 2 weeks preceding study entry. In the source study's methods: It was from reference gene primer amplification that nucleated cell counts were estimated. TCRdb's copy holds only in-frame clones and misses some; the assay was immunoSEQ multiplex PCR. The V and J calls and clone size are taken from that table; D and trimming were inferred from the DNA. The repertoire holds 300,000 or so clones, with nearly 90% as singletons. The CDR3 sequence is 14 residues long. Germline values: CDR1 SGHNT, CDR2 YYREEE (reference sequence). After removal of 1 base from V and 7 bases from J, the junction contained 7 bases not matched to a gene.

The J gene is TRBJ1-2, the V gene TRBV5-4, with 7 bases matching TRBD1. The sample comprised PBMCs or T cells enriched from blood (not recorded which). This receptor was obtained from a woman between 50 and 59 years old who had been exposed to COVID-19. CDR3 nucleotide sequence: TGTGCCAGCAGCTTGATCGGAGGGGGCGGTGGCTACACCTTC. Its protein product is CASSLIGGGGGYTF. The complete variable domain, with remaining parts taken from reference TRBV5-4 and TRBJ1-2, reads ETGVTQSPTHLIKTRGQQVTLRCSSQSGHNTVSWYQQALGQGPQFIFQYYREEENGRGNFPPRFSGLQFPNYSSELNVNALELDDSALYLCASSLIGGGGGYTFGSGTRLTVV.